Listed below are T cell receptor beta chains from one sample, sequenced in a study of cytomegalovirus exposure and HLA in healthy donors. Sequencing used immunoSEQ multiplex PCR; TCRdb keeps in-frame clones, though not all of them. The sample records 150,000 to 200,000 clones, about 80% being singletons. Source material: PBMCs. These receptors originate from a young man in good health and CMV-seropositive. The CDR3 runs from the conserved cysteine through the conserved F or W. A D gene is named only where the DNA matches it firmly. Size is omitted from some rows. Given values are once, few, many or a class for expanded clones.

>TRBD1|few|TRBV28|14|TRBJ1-5
CASSRDRLNQPQHF
TGTGCCAGCAGTCGGGACAGGCTTAATCAGCCCCAGCATTTT
>-|-|TRBV14|14|TRBJ2-1
CASSQAQGYNEQFF
TGTGCCAGCAGCCAAGCCCAGGGGTACAATGAGCAGTTCTTC
>-|once|TRBV27|14|TRBJ2-7
CASSLAGEGREQYF
TGTGCCAGCAGTTTAGCAGGGGAGGGGCGCGAGCAGTACTTC
>TRBD1|-|TRBV7-9|13|TRBJ2-7
CASRSGGLYEQYF
TGTGCCAGCAGGTCAGGGGGCCTCTACGAGCAGTACTTC
>-|-|TRBV7-3|16|TRBJ2-2
CASSFSSGGASGELFF
TGTGCCAGCAGCTTTTCTAGTGGGGGGGCGTCCGGGGAGCTGTTTTTT
>-|-|TRBV5-6|16|TRBJ1-2
CASSLLRENSNYGYTF
TGTGCCAGCAGCTTACTCCGGGAAAACTCTAACTATGGCTACACCTTC
>TRBD1|-|TRBV6-1|14|TRBJ1-1
CASAGTVEGTEAFF
TGTGCCAGCGCCGGGACAGTGGAGGGAACTGAAGCTTTCTTT
>-|-|TRBV5-4|12|TRBJ1-2
CASSPDTYGYTF
TGTGCCAGCAGCCCGGACACTTATGGCTACACCTTC
>TRBD1|-|TRBV7-2|15|TRBJ2-7
CASSPRSQGAHEQYF
TGTGCCAGCAGCCCTAGGTCACAGGGGGCCCACGAGCAGTACTTC
>-|-|TRBV18|16|TRBJ1-5
CASSLLPADSNQPQHF
TGTGCCAGCTCACTCCTCCCAGCGGATAGCAATCAGCCCCAGCATTTT
>-|-|TRBV5-4|16|TRBJ2-6
CASTNRQASGANVLTF
TGTGCCAGCACCAATCGACAGGCCTCTGGGGCCAACGTCCTGACTTTC
>TRBD2|-|TRBV5-4|18|TRBJ2-1
CASSRGLVGGSSYNEQFF
TGTGCCAGCAGCCGGGGACTAGTGGGGGGAAGCTCCTACAATGAGCAGTTCTTC
>TRBD1|-|TRBV6-1|15|TRBJ2-7
CASRSRDRAPSEQYF
TGTGCCAGCAGAAGCCGGGACAGGGCCCCCAGCGAGCAGTACTTC
>-|-|TRBV5-4|14|TRBJ1-2
CASSLGGGIYGYTF
TGTGCCAGCAGCTTGGGTGGGGGCATCTATGGCTACACCTTC
>TRBD1|-|TRBV6-1|15|TRBJ1-4
CASRGAGARGEKLFF
TGTGCCAGCAGAGGGGCAGGGGCCAGGGGGGAAAAACTGTTTTTT
>TRBD2|-|TRBV11-2|15|TRBJ2-5
CASSLEAGSWETQYF
TGTGCCAGCAGCTTAGAAGCGGGAAGCTGGGAGACCCAGTACTTC
>-|-|TRBV6-1|13|TRBJ1-1
CASSHPQGSEAFF
TGTGCCAGCAGCCACCCACAGGGATCTGAAGCTTTCTTT
>TRBD2|-|TRBV5-8|16|TRBJ2-3
CASSLFPGGGADTQYF
TGTGCCAGCAGCTTGTTTCCAGGTGGGGGGGCAGATACGCAGTATTTT
>-|-|TRBV5-6|16|TRBJ2-5
CASSWRGRAYQETQYF
TGTGCCAGCAGCTGGAGAGGGCGAGCGTACCAAGAGACCCAGTACTTC
>-|once|TRBV2|16|TRBJ1-2
CASSEENRGSVYGYTF
TGTGCCAGCAGTGAAGAGAATCGGGGATCCGTCTATGGCTACACCTTC
>-|-|TRBV7-6|16|TRBJ2-1
CASSLFAGSGVNEQFF
TGTGCCAGCAGCTTATTCGCTGGGTCAGGGGTCAATGAGCAGTTCTTC
>-|-|TRBV7-9|15|TRBJ1-1
CASSFAGQRNTEAFF
TGTGCCAGCAGCTTCGCCGGACAGAGAAACACTGAAGCTTTCTTT
>TRBD1|once|TRBV7-8|12|TRBJ1-1
CASGTGVTEAFF
TGTGCCAGCGGGACAGGCGTGACTGAAGCTTTCTTT
>-|-|TRBV11-2|15|TRBJ2-7
CASSLDRRRPYEQYF
TGTGCCAGCAGCTTAGATAGGCGGAGGCCTTACGAGCAGTACTTC
>-|-|TRBV7-2|12|TRBJ1-2
CASSLVGGGYTF
TGTGCCAGCAGCTTAGTTGGGGGCGGCTACACCTTC